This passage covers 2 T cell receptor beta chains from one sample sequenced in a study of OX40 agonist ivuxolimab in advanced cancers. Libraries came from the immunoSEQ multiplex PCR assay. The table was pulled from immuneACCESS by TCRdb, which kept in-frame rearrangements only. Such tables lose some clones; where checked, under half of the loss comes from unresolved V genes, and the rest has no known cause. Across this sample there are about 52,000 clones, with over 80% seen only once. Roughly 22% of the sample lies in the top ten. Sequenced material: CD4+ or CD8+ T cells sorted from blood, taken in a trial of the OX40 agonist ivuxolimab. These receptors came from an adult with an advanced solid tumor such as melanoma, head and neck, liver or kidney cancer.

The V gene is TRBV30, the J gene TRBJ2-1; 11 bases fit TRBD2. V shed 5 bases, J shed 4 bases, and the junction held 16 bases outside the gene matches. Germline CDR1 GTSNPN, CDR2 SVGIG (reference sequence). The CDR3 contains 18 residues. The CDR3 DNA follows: TGTGCCTGGGATGGGACTAGCGGTTCCCAAGGGCGATACAATGAGCAGTTCTTC. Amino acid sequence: CAWDGTSGSQGRYNEQFF.

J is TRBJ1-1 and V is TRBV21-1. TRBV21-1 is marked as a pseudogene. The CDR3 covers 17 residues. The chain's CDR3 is CASQDVSRAAGNTEAFF. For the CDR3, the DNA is TGTGCCAGCCAAGATGTCAGCCGGGCCGCCGGCAACACTGAAGCTTTCTTT.